This TCR beta chain came from a study of T-cell memory formation after mild COVID-19. On the study more broadly: The TCR clusters were mostly specific to one donor.

This clonotype was detected ten times or more. What it binds is unknown. Findings of the study overall: Researchers could not confirm that second-wave clones peaking on day 37 targeted SARS-CoV-2. There was a balanced CD4/CD8 profile in clones contracting day 15 to 85, and later expanders leaned CD4+.

Deletions cut 9 bases from V and 6 bases from J, with 20 bases between. The germline V gene encodes CDR1 KGHDR and CDR2 SFDVKD. The CDR3 totals 14 residues. TCR alpha and TCR beta cDNA libraries with sample barcodes and UMIs came from 5'RACE using constant-segment primers. A single record per CDR3 protein comes from TCRdb applying MiXCR to the 5' RACE reads. The table lists about 200,000 distinct CDR3 sequences, approximately 20% of them singletons, with roughly 2.3% in the top ten. The chain is built from TRBV24-1 and TRBJ2-7; unclear D gene. Sequencing used PBMCs or a T cell subset sorted from them (not recorded which). The origin of this receptor is an adult woman who had mild COVID-19 (a few samples of this study predate the infection). Cell type and time point are not known. CDR3 nucleotide sequence: TGTGCCACCCCTCTGGACCTCTGGCCTTGCGAGCAGTACTTC. This gives the protein CATPLDLWPCEQYF.